This TCR beta chain was recorded in a study of shared clonotypes between healthy human individuals. Broader study findings: Across a few donors, naive CD4 shared around 5.4%, naive CD8 over 3%, memory CD4 less than 2.5%, memory CD8 about 0.38%. Researchers found naive subsets generally carried larger estimated richness than memory subsets.

Profiled with immunoSEQ multiplex PCR; TCRdb holds only in-frame clones, not every one. The sample holds around 1.1 million clones, about 80% seen once. V was pared by 4 bases and J by 0 bases, with 6 bases of the junction left unmatched. From germline, CDR1 is SGHNT and CDR2 YYREEE (reference sequence). CDR3 length: 16 residues. A few counts support this clone. The antigen remains unidentified. The TCR sequence derives from a man between 18 and 29 years old in good health. Some clones in this sample may be carry-over from other donors' samples. The sample comprised memory CD4+ T cells from PBMCs. Indicated subset: CD45RA-negative fraction. This chain links TRBV5-4 with TRBJ1-3; 8 nucleotides align to TRBD1. CDR3 in DNA: TGTGCCAGCAGCCCGGGACAGGCGTTCTCTGGAAACACCATATATTTT. Amino acids: CASSPGQAFSGNTIYF.